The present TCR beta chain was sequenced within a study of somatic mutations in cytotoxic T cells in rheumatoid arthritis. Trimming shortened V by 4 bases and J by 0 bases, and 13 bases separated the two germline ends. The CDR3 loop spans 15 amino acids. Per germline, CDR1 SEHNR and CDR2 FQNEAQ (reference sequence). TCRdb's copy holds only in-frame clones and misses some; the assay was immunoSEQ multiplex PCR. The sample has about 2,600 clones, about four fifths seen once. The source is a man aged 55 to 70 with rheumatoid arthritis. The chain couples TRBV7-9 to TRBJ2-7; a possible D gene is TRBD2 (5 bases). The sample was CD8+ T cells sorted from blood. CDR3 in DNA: TGTGCCAGCAGCTCCACTAGGCCGATCTCCTACGAGCAGTACTTC. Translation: CASSSTRPISYEQYF. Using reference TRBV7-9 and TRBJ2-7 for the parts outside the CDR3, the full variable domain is DTGVSQNPRHKITKRGQNVTFRCDPISEHNRLYWYRQTLGQGPEFLTYFQNEAQLEKSRLLSDRFSAERPKGSFSTLEIQRTEQGDSAMYLCASSSTRPISYEQYFGPGTRLTVT.